This T cell receptor beta chain was profiled in a study of read filtering for tumor transcriptome and immune sequencing. Study summary: The cohort had some 17 men and roughly 13 women aged about 45 to 90, mean about 70 years. Findings and caveats of the study: Dropping single-read clonotypes raised IR-seq and RNA-seq shared-clonotype correlation. In IR-seq, single-read clonotypes were around 85% of clonotypes but approximately 3.5% of reads. IR-seq captured clonotypes deeper and more reliably than RNA-seq.

With respect to this clonotype: Its target is not known.

Molecular barcoded adaptors covering alpha/delta and beta/gamma chains were used on approximately 400 ng RNA. In TCRdb, the reads were re-called with MiXCR into one record per CDR3 protein. Of roughly 82,000 distinct CDR3 sequences listed, roughly 12% are singletons. This TCR was sampled from a donor aged 40 or over with multiple myeloma. Sequencing was carried out using a population of CD138-negative cells sorted from bone marrow.

The CDR3 nucleotides are TGCGCCAGCAGTCTAGCGGGAGGGCCTTTCCACGAGCAGTACTTC. Its translation: CASSLAGGPFHEQYF. This rearrangement joins TRBV5-1 to TRBJ2-7; 12 bases align to TRBD2. Germline V gene data show CDR1 as SGHRS and CDR2 as YFSETQ. The V and J ends lost 5 bases and 5 bases, in that order; junction bases with no gene match: 8. This CDR3 comprises 15 residues.